The source of this TCR beta chain is a study of T-cell reconstitution after alpha-beta-depleted transplantation in children. Study conclusions and caveats: At one year after transplant, newly produced T cells mostly accounted for T-cell counts and diversity. Expanded clones from the graft, numbering several hundred, reportedly supplied alpha-beta T cells about two months after transplant. Recipient T cells and thymic progenitors that survived were the source of the high TCRbeta diversity seen at day 60 in some patients.

In the case of this clonotype: The antigen is unknown.

Researchers prepared the TCRbeta library using unique molecular identifiers, the study reports. One entry per CDR3 protein, called by TCRdb with MiXCR from the PCR reads. The sample consists of over 400,000 distinct CDR3 sequences, around 46% of them appearing once. With V trimmed by 6 bases and J by 3 bases, 7 bases remained unmatched. The CDR3 consists of 15 residues. Per germline, CDR1 MNHEY and CDR2 SMNVEV (reference sequence). Source: PBMCs, taken before TCRalphabeta/CD19-depleted stem cell transplant. This receptor was taken from a girl aged 2 to 10 with aplastic anemia, due to receive a stem cell transplant. This chain links TRBV27 with TRBJ2-2, with 7 bases aligning to TRBD1. CDR3 sequence reads: CASSTGERDTGELFF. As DNA, the CDR3 is TGTGCCAGCAGCACAGGGGAACGAGACACCGGGGAGCTGTTTTTT.